This T cell receptor (beta chain) comes out of a study of CXCR3-negative and CXCR3-positive naive CD8 T cells. Study-wide results and limits: TRBV-TRBJ usage matched between naive CXCR3-negative and CXCR3-positive cells but not between memory cells.

Every CD8+ subset sample held 300,000 flow-sorted cells, done in triplicate. CD45RO-CCR7+CD27+CD95- was the phenotype of naive CD8+ T cells. Comment on this clonotype: Its specificity is not known.

cDNA libraries for TRB were generated by 5' RACE incorporating UMI labels. With the 5' RACE reads reprocessed, TCRdb shows one record per CDR3 protein and no DNA. The sample table includes tens of thousands of distinct CDR3 sequences. Germline V gene lookup returns CDR1 DFQATT and CDR2 SNEGSKA (reference sequence). CDR3 size: 15 residues. V and J are TRBV20-1 and TRBJ2-3; the TCRdb D gene call, TRBD2, has no DNA to confirm it. Sequencing was done on a sample of naive CXCR3- CD8+ T cells from blood. Subset specified: CD45RO-CCR7+CD27+CD95- naive CD8+ T cells lacking CXCR3 (TNR3-). This sequence was found in a human donor in good health. Some clones in this sample may be carry-over from other donors' samples. The CDR3 sequence is CSAQLAGGRTDTQYF.